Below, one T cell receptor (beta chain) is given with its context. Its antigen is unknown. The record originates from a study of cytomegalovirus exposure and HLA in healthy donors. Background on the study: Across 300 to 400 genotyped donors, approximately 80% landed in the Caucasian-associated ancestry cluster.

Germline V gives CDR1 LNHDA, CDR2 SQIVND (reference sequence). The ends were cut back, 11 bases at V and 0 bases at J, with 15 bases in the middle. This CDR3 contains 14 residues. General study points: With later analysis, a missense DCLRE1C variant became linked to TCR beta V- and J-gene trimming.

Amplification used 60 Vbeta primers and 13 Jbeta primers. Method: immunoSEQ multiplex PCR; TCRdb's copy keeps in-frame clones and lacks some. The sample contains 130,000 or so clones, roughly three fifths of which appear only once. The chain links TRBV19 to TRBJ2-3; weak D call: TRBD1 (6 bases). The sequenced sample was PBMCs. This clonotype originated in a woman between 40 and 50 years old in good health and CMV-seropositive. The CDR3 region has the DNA TGTGCCGTTTCCCGGGACAAAAGCACAGATACGCAGTATTTT. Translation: CAVSRDKSTDTQYF.